Given below is one T cell receptor (beta chain) in context. Its target is unknown. The junction and the germline gene differ at one end; a read error may be behind it. Libraries for TCR beta were made by quantitative 5'-RACE with molecular barcodes. TCRdb passed the 5' RACE reads through MiXCR, listing each CDR3 protein once. The sample carries about 390,000 distinct CDR3 sequences, about 20% recorded once. This specimen belongs to a study of CD8 T cells in ankylosing spondylitis. Study-wide results and caveats: Disease-linked clones reportedly showed significant enrichment in matched ankylosing spondylitis synovial fluid. Certain motif variants had earlier been reported in reactive arthritis synovial fluid and blood. Disease-linked clones bore a CD8+ phenotype and were relatively rare in peripheral blood. For ankylosing spondylitis blood, a TCR beta motif of 7 or 8 highly homologous variants appeared characteristic.

CDR1 and CDR2 from the germline V gene are GTSNPN and SVGIG (reference sequence). This CDR3 is built from 16 residues. The chain has TRBV30 and TRBJ2-1; D may be TRBD2 (5 bases). Sequencing used blood, either unsorted or a sorted T cell fraction (not recorded which). This receptor was taken from a male donor with ankylosing spondylitis. This CDR3 is CAWSVPGAGSHNEQFF. The CDR3 DNA sequence: TGTGCCTGGAGTGTACCCGGTGCGGGCTCCCACAATGAGCAGTTCTTC.